The rows below give T cell receptor beta chains drawn from one sample of a study of blood T cell repertoires in COVID-19. The repertoire was sequenced with immunoSEQ multiplex PCR; TCRdb's copy has only in-frame clones and lacks some. The sample contains 240,000 or so clones, around 89% of which appear only once. Sequenced input: PBMCs or T cells enriched from blood (not recorded which). All receptors derive from a man aged 35 to 55 who had recovered from COVID-19. Each CDR3 is given with its conserved first and last residue. A D gene is named only where the DNA matches it firmly. For some rows the clone size is stated as once, few or many, or as a class when expanded; others skip it.

j_call v_call clone_size d_call cdr3_aa cdr3_nt
TRBJ2-7 TRBV5-6 . . CASSLLGPAAKGYEQYF TGTGCCAGCAGCTTGCTAGGGCCAGCGGCTAAGGGATACGAGCAGTACTTC
TRBJ2-7 TRBV12-5 . TRBD2 CASGFGFSGRVYEQYF TGTGCTAGTGGTTTCGGGTTTAGCGGGAGGGTGTACGAGCAGTACTTC
TRBJ1-2 TRBV19 . . CASSIEAGTLSNYGYTF TGTGCCAGTAGTATAGAGGCAGGTACCCTGTCTAACTATGGCTACACCTTC
TRBJ2-3 TRBV6-2/TRBV6-3 few . CASSVLRSRDTQYF TGTGCCAGCAGCGTCCTCCGGAGTAGAGATACGCAGTATTTT
TRBJ1-4 TRBV27 . . CASSHMTGATNEKLFF TGTGCCAGCAGTCATATGACAGGCGCAACTAATGAAAAACTGTTTTTT
TRBJ2-1 TRBV9 . . CASSVEGDNLEQFF TGTGCCAGCAGCGTAGAGGGGGATAATTTGGAGCAGTTCTTC
TRBJ1-1 TRBV7-6 few TRBD1 CASSSDRKNTEAFF TGTGCCAGCAGCTCGGACAGGAAGAACACTGAAGCTTTCTTT
TRBJ2-1 TRBV6-4 . TRBD1 CASSDSRQGDYNEQFF TGTGCCAGCAGTGACTCCCGACAGGGGGATTACAATGAGCAGTTCTTC
TRBJ1-2 TRBV4-2 . . CASSQEQGIYGYTF TGTGCCAGCAGCCAGGAACAGGGTATCTATGGCTACACCTTC
TRBJ2-2 TRBV11-2 once TRBD2 CASSLGLAGVGELFF TGTGCCAGCAGCTTGGGACTAGCGGGAGTCGGGGAGCTGTTTTTT
TRBJ2-3 TRBV27 . TRBD2 CASRQTSGTGGTQYF TGTGCCAGCAGACAGACTAGCGGGACTGGGGGTACGCAGTATTTT
TRBJ2-3 TRBV6-5 . . CATLRQSSDTQYF TGTGCCACCCTGCGACAGTCTTCGGATACGCAGTATTTT
TRBJ1-6 TRBV5-1 few . CASSSGDYYNSPLHF TGCGCCAGCAGCTCAGGGGATTACTATAATTCACCCCTCCACTTT
TRBJ1-2 TRBV4-3 . TRBD1 CASRGTGGSYGYTF TGCGCCAGCAGAGGTACAGGGGGCAGCTATGGCTACACCTTC
TRBJ2-5 TRBV6-5 . TRBD2 CASSSRLAVQETQYF TGTGCCAGCAGTTCTCGACTAGCGGTTCAAGAGACCCAGTACTTC
TRBJ1-5 TRBV18 . TRBD1 CASSPRTGGDQPQHF TGTGCCAGCTCACCAAGAACAGGGGGCGATCAGCCCCAGCATTTT
TRBJ2-5 TRBV4-3 . . CASSQDGQGPTTETQYF TGCGCCAGCAGCCAAGATGGCCAGGGCCCAACAACAGAGACCCAGTACTTC
TRBJ2-1 TRBV19 . . CASSFLLGDLTDEQFF TGTGCCAGTAGTTTCCTTCTAGGGGACTTAACGGATGAGCAGTTCTTC
TRBJ1-2 TRBV19 . . CASSAGRNSYGYTF TGTGCCAGTAGTGCTGGCAGAAATTCATATGGCTACACCTTC
TRBJ2-7 TRBV19 . TRBD2 CASSIASGPAYEQYF TGTGCCAGTAGTATAGCTAGCGGGCCTGCCTACGAGCAGTACTTC
TRBJ1-6 TRBV27 . . CASSLWAAHPPDSPLHF TGTGCCAGCAGTTTATGGGCAGCTCACCCGCCGGATTCACCCCTCCACTTT
TRBJ1-1 TRBV2 . . CASSELPGAGEAFF TGTGCCAGCAGTGAATTGCCAGGGGCTGGTGAAGCTTTCTTT
TRBJ2-1 TRBV3-1/TRBV3-2 few TRBD2 CASSQSNSGSVDVNEQFF TGTGCCAGCAGCCAGAGTAATAGCGGGAGTGTTGATGTCAATGAGCAGTTCTTC
TRBJ1-5 TRBV28 . . CASSLKGVGQPQHF TGTGCCAGCAGTTTAAAAGGGGTGGGTCAGCCCCAGCATTTT
TRBJ1-3 TRBV5-6 . . CASSPPVPQGTGNTIYF TGTGCCAGCAGCCCCCCCGTGCCCCAGGGAACTGGAAACACCATATATTTT
TRBJ2-1 TRBV5-4 . TRBD2 CASSLRTSANNEQFF TGTGCCAGCAGCTTGAGGACTAGCGCGAACAATGAGCAGTTCTTC
TRBJ2-4 TRBV5-8 . . CASSYAREFLAKNIQYF TGTGCCAGCAGCTACGCCCGCGAGTTTCTAGCCAAAAACATTCAGTACTTC
TRBJ1-1 TRBV28 . TRBD1 CASRQGGANTEAFF TGTGCCAGCAGACAGGGGGGCGCGAACACTGAAGCTTTCTTT
TRBJ1-5 TRBV10-3 . . CAISNRDPDSQPQHF TGTGCCATCAGCAACCGGGACCCGGACAGTCAGCCCCAGCATTTT
TRBJ2-3 TRBV19 . TRBD2 CASSIRTRGGTDTQYF TGTGCCAGTAGTATCCGGACTAGGGGCGGCACAGATACGCAGTATTTT
TRBJ1-1 TRBV2 . . CASIGAGRRRTEAFF TGTGCCAGCATCGGGGCAGGGAGGCGGCGGACTGAAGCTTTCTTT
TRBJ1-1 TRBV7-9 . . CASSLGGAVTEAFF TGTGCCAGCAGCTTAGGGGGCGCGGTTACTGAAGCTTTCTTT
TRBJ2-1 TRBV10-3 . TRBD1 CAISGTGKYNEQFF TGTGCCATCAGTGGGACAGGGAAATACAATGAGCAGTTCTTC
TRBJ2-2 TRBV9 . . CASRGGTSPGELFF TGTGCCAGCAGAGGAGGAACTAGCCCCGGGGAGCTGTTTTTT
TRBJ2-2 TRBV5-5 . TRBD2 CASSLVLAGGRVGELFF TGTGCCAGCAGCTTGGTTCTAGCGGGGGGGCGAGTCGGGGAGCTGTTTTTT
TRBJ1-5 TRBV5-1 . . CASSLAPREDQPQHF TGCGCCAGCAGCTTGGCCCCGAGGGAGGATCAGCCCCAGCATTTT
TRBJ1-1 TRBV21-1 . . CASSNYRTGGFRNTEAFF TGTGCCAGCAGCAACTATAGGACAGGGGGGTTTAGGAACACTGAAGCTTTCTTT
TRBJ2-7 TRBV5-1 . TRBD2 CASSYETGLAGYEQYF TGCGCCAGCAGCTATGAAACGGGACTAGCCGGCTACGAGCAGTACTTC
TRBJ2-1 TRBV30 . TRBD1 CAWSTGQGKNEQFF TGTGCCTGGAGTACGGGACAGGGGAAAAATGAGCAGTTCTTC
TRBJ2-7 TRBV11-3 . TRBD1 CASSLRQGRSYEQYF TGTGCCAGCAGCTTAAGACAGGGGCGCTCCTACGAGCAGTACTTC
TRBJ1-2 TRBV30 . . CAWSVSRGNYGYTF TGTGCCTGGAGTGTAAGCAGGGGTAACTATGGCTACACCTTC
TRBJ2-7 TRBV7-8 . TRBD2 CASSRLAGLSYEQYF TGTGCCAGCAGCCGACTAGCGGGGCTTTCCTACGAGCAGTACTTC
TRBJ2-7 TRBV28 . . CASSLSDRTTYEQYF TGTGCCAGCAGTTTATCTGACAGAACAACCTACGAGCAGTACTTC
TRBJ2-7 TRBV5-1 few . CASSSPMFPGLSAYEQYF TGCGCCAGCAGCTCTCCCATGTTCCCAGGGCTGTCTGCCTACGAGCAGTACTTC
TRBJ2-5 TRBV3-1/TRBV3-2 once TRBD1 CASSQDRAGTQYF TGTGCCAGCAGCCAGGACAGGGCGGGGACCCAGTACTTC
TRBJ2-1 TRBV5-4 . TRBD2 CASSLARAGVGLNEQFF TGTGCCAGCAGCTTGGCCCGAGCGGGAGTGGGCCTAAATGAGCAGTTCTTC
TRBJ1-5 TRBV18 . . CASSLGGGVQPQHF TGTGCCAGCTCACTAGGGGGGGGCGTTCAGCCCCAGCATTTT
TRBJ1-1 TRBV19 once . CASSIEGGTEAFF TGTGCCAGTAGCATTGAGGGGGGGACTGAAGCTTTCTTT
TRBJ2-4 TRBV7-3 once . CASKLEALAKNIQYF TGTGCCAGCAAATTGGAGGCCTTAGCCAAAAACATTCAGTACTTC
TRBJ2-1 TRBV6-5 . TRBD2 CASSPSRAGENEQFF TGTGCCAGCAGTCCGAGTAGGGCGGGGGAGAATGAGCAGTTCTTC
TRBJ1-5 TRBV7-6 . . CASSQDGVNQPQHF TGTGCCAGCAGCCAGGACGGGGTAAATCAGCCCCAGCATTTT
TRBJ2-2 TRBV19 . . CASSIDRRAGELFF TGTGCCAGTAGTATAGATCGGAGGGCCGGGGAGCTGTTTTTT
TRBJ1-1 TRBV18 . . CASSPRVGALNTEAFF TGTGCCAGCTCACCACGGGTCGGAGCTTTGAACACTGAAGCTTTCTTT
TRBJ2-1 TRBV9 . TRBD1 CASSVDRWGQGLYNEQFF TGTGCCAGCAGCGTAGATCGGTGGGGACAGGGGCTTTACAATGAGCAGTTCTTC
TRBJ2-3 TRBV7-3 . TRBD1 CASSAVGGTGTPGDTQYF TGTGCCAGCAGCGCCGTGGGGGGGACAGGGACCCCGGGAGATACGCAGTATTTT
TRBJ2-5 TRBV6-6 . . CASSYFRQETQYF TGTGCCAGCAGTTACTTCAGACAAGAGACCCAGTACTTC
TRBJ1-1 TRBV11-2 once TRBD1 CASSLSGTGHTEAFF TGTGCCAGCAGCCTTTCCGGGACAGGGCACACTGAAGCTTTCTTT